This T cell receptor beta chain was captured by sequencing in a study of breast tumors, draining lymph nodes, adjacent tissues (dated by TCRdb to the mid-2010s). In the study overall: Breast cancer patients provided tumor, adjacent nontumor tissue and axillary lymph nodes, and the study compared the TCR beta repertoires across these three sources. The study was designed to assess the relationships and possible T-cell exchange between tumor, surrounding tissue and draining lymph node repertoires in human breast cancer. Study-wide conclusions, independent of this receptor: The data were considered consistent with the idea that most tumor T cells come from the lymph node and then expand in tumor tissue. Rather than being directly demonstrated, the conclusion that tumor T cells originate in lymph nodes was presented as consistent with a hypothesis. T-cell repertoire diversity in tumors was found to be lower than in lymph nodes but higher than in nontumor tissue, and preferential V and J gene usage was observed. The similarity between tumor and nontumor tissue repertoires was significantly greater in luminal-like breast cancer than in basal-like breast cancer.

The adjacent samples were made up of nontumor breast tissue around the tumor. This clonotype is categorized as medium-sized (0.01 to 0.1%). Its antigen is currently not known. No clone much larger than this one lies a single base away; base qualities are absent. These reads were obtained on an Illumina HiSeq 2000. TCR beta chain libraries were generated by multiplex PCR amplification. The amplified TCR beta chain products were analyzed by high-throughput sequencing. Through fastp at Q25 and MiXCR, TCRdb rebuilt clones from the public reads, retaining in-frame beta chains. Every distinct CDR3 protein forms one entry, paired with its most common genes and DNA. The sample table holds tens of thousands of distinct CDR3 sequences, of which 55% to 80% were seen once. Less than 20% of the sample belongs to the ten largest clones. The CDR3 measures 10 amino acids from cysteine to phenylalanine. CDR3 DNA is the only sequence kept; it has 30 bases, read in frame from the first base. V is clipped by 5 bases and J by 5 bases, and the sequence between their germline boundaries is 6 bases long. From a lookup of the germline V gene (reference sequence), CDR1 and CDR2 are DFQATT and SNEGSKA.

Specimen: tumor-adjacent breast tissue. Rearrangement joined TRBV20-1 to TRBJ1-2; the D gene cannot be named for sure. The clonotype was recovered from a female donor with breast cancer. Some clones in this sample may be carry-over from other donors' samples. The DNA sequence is TGCAGTGCTCAGGATTATGGCTACACCTTC. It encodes CSAQDYGYTF.